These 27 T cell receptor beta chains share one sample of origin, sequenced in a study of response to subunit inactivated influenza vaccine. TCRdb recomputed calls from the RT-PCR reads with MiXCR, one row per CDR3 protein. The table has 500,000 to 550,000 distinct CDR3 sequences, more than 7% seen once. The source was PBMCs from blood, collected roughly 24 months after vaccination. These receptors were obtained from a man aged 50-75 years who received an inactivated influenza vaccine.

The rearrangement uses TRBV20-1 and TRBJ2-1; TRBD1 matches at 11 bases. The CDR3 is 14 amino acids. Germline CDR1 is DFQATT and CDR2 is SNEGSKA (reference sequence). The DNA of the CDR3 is TGCAGGCCCCGGACAGGGGGCTTTTATGATGAGCAGTTCTTC. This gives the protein CRPRTGGFYDEQFF.

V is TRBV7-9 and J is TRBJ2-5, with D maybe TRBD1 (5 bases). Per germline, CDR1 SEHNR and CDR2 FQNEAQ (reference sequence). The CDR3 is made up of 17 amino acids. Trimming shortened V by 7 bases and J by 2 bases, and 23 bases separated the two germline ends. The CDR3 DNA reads TGTGCCAGCACCTTTTTCCCCTCCCTGGACACACAAGAGACCCAGTACTTC. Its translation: CASTFFPSLDTQETQYF.

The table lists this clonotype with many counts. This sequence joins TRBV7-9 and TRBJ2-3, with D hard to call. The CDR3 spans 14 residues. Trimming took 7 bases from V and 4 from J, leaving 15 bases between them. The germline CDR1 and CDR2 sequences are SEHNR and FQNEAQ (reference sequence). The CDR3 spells CASIRVPSADTQYF. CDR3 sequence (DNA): TGTGCCAGCATCCGGGTTCCTTCCGCAGATACGCAGTATTTT.

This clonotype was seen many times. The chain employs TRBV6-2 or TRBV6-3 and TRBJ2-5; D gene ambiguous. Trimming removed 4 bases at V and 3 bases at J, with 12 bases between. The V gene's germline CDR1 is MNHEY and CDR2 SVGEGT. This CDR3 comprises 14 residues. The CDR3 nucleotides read TGTGCCAGCAGTTCGGTCGGAGCGAAAGAGACCCAGTACTTC. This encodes CASSSVGAKETQYF.

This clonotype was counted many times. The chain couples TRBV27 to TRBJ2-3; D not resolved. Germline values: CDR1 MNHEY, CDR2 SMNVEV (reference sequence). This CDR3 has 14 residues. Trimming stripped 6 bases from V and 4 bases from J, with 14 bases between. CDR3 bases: TGTGCCAGCAGAGGCTTGTTTCCCGCAGATACGCAGTATTTT. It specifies CASRGLFPADTQYF.

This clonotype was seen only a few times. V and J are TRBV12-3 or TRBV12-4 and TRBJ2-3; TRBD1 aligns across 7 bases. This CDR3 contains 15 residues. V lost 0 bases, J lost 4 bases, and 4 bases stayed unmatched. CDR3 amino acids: CASSLATGFADTQYF. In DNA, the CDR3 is TGTGCCAGCAGTTTAGCGACAGGGTTCGCAGATACGCAGTATTTT.

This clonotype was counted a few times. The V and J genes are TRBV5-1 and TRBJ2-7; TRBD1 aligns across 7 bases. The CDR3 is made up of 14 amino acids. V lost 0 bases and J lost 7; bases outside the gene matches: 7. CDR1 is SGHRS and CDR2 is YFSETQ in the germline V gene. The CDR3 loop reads CASSLEYRGWEQYF. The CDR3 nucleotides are TGCGCCAGCAGCTTGGAGTACAGGGGCTGGGAGCAGTACTTC. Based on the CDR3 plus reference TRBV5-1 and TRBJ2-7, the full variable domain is KAGVTQTPRYLIKTRGQQVTLSCSPISGHRSVSWYQQTPGQGLQFLFEYFSETQRNKGNFPGRFSGRQFSNSRSEMNVSTLELGDSALYLCASSLEYRGWEQYFGPGTRLTVT.

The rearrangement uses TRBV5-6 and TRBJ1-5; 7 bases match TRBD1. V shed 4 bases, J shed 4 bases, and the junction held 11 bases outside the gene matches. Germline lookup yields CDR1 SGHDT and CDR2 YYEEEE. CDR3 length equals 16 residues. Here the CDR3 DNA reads TGTGCCAGCAGCCCCGGGACAGCGACGTCTAATCAGCCCCAGCATTTT. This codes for CASSPGTATSNQPQHF.

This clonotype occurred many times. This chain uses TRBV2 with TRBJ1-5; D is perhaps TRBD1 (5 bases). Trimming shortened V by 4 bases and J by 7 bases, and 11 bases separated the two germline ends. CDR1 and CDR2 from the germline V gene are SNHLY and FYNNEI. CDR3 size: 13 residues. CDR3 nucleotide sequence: TGTGCCAGCAGTGTCAGCAGGGACCAGCCCCAGCATTTT. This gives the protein CASSVSRDQPQHF.

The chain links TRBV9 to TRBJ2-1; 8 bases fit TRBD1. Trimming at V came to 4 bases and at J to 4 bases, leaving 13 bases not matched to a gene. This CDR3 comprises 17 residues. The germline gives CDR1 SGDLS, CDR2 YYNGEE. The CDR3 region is CASSLSRDRGGYNEQFF. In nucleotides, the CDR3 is TGTGCCAGCAGCCTTAGTCGCGACAGGGGTGGGTACAATGAGCAGTTCTTC.

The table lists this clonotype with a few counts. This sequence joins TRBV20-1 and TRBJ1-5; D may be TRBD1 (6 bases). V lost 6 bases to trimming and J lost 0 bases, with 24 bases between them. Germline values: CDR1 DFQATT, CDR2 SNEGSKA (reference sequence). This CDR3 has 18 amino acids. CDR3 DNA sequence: TGCAGTGCCAAAAGGGCGGACAGCCCACCTTATAGCAATCAGCCCCAGCATTTT. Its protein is CSAKRADSPPYSNQPQHF.

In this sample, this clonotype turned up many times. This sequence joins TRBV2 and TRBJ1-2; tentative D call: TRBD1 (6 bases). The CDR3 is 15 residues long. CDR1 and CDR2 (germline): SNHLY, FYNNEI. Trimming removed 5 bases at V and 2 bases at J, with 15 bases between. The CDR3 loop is CASSSRQVSNYGYTF. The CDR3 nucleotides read TGTGCCAGCAGTTCCCGACAGGTATCGAACTATGGCTACACCTTC.

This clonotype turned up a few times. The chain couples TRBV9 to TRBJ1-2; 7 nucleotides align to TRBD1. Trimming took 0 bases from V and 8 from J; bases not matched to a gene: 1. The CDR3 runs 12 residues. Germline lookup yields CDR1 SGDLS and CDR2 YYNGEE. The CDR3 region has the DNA TGTGCCAGCAGCGTAGAGGACAGGGGCTACACCTTC. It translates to CASSVEDRGYTF.

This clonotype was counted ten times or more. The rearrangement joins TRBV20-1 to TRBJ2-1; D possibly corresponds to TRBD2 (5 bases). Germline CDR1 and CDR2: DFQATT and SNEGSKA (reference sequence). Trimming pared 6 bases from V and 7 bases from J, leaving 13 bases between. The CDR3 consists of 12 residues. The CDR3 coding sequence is TGCAGTGCCCCAGGAACGGGGAATGAGCAGTTCTTC. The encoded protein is CSAPGTGNEQFF.

The CDR3 spells CASRRQPMEGYTF. The CDR3, as DNA: TGTGCCAGCAGAAGGCAGCCAATGGAGGGCTACACCTTC. The chain uses TRBV6-1 and TRBJ1-2; D unresolved. With 6 bases removed from V and 8 bases from J, the gap between germline ends came to 16 bases. Germline V gives CDR1 MNHNS, CDR2 SASEGT. The length of the CDR3 is 13 residues.

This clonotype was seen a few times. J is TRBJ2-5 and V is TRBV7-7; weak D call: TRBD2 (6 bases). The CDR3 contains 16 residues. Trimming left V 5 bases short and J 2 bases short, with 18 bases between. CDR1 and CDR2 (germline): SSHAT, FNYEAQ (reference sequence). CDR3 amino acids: CASSPRVAAKQETQYF. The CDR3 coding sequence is TGTGCCAGCAGCCCCCGGGTAGCGGCGAAGCAAGAGACCCAGTACTTC. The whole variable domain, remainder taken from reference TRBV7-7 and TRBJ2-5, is GAGVSQSPRYKVTKRGQDVTLRCDPISSHATLYWYQQALGQGPEFLTYFNYEAQPDKSGLPSDRFSAERPEGSISTLTIQRTEQRDSAMYRCASSPRVAAKQETQYFGPGTRLLVL.

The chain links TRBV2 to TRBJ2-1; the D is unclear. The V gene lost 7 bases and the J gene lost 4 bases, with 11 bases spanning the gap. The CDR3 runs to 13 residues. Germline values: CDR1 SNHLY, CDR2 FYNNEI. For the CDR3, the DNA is TGTGCCAGCACCGTGGAACAGTACAATGAGCAGTTCTTC. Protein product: CASTVEQYNEQFF.

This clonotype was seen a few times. Written as DNA, the CDR3 is TGTGCCAGCAACGAGGACTCACACTCTGGAAACACCATATATTTT. Translated: CASNEDSHSGNTIYF. This chain connects TRBV6-2 or TRBV6-3 to TRBJ1-3; D is unclear. Germline lookup yields CDR1 MNHEY and CDR2 SVGEGT. The CDR3 contains 15 residues. The V end was cut by 7 bases, the J end by 0 bases, with 13 bases between.

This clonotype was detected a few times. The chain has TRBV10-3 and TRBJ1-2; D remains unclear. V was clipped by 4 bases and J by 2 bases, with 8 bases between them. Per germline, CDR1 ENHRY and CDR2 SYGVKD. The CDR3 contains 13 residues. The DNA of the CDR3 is TGTGCCATCAGTGTAGAGCAGAACTATGGCTACACCTTC. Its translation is CAISVEQNYGYTF.

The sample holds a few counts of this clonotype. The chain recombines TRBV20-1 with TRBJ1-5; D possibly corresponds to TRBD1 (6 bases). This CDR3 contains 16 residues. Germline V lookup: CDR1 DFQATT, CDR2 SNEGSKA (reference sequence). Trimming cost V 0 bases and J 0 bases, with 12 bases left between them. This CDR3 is CSARDLRGASNQPQHF. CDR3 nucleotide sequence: TGCAGTGCTAGAGATCTAAGGGGGGCTAGCAATCAGCCCCAGCATTTT.

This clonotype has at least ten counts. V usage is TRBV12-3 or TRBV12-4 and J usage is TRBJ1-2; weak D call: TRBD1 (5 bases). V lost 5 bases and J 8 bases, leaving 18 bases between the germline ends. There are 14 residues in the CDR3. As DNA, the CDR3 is TGTGCCAGCAGTCTTTCCGGGACGGGCCTCGGCTACACCTTC. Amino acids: CASSLSGTGLGYTF.

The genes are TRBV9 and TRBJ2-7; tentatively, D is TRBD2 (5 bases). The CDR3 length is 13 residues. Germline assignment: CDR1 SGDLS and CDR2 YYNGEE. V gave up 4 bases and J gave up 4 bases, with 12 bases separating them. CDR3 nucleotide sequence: TGTGCCAGCAGCTCCCGTCCGGGGTACGAGCAGTACTTC. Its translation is CASSSRPGYEQYF.

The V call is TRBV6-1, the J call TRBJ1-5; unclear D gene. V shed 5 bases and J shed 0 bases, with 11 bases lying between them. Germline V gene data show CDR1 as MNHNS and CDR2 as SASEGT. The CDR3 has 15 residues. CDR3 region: CASSHTGFSNQPQHF. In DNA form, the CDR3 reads TGTGCCAGCAGTCATACGGGGTTTAGCAATCAGCCCCAGCATTTT.

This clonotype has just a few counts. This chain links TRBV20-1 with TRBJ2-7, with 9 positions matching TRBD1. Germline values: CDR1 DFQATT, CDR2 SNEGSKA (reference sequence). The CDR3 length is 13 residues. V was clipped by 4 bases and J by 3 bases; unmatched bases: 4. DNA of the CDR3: TGCAGTGCTACCGGGACAGGGAACTACGAGCAGTACTTC. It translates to CSATGTGNYEQYF.

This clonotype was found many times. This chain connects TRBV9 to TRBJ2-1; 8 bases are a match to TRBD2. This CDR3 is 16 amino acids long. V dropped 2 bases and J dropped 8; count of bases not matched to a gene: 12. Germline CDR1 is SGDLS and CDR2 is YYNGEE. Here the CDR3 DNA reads TGTGCCAGCAGCGTTGGCAGGTCGGGAGGGCCCGATGAGCAGTTCTTC. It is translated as CASSVGRSGGPDEQFF.

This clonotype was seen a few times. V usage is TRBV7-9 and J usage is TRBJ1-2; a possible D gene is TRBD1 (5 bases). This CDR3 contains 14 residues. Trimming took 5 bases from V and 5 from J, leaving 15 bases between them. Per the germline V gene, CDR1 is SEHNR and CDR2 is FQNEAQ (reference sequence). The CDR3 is CASSPRDYGYGYTF. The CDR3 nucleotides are TGTGCCAGCAGCCCCCGGGACTACGGGTATGGCTACACCTTC.

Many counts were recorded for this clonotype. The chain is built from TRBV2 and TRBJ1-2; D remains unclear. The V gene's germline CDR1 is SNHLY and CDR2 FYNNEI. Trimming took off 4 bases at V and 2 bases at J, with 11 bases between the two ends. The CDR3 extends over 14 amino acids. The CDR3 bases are TGTGCCAGCAGTGGCCTGGCAGTGAACTATGGCTACACCTTC. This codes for CASSGLAVNYGYTF.